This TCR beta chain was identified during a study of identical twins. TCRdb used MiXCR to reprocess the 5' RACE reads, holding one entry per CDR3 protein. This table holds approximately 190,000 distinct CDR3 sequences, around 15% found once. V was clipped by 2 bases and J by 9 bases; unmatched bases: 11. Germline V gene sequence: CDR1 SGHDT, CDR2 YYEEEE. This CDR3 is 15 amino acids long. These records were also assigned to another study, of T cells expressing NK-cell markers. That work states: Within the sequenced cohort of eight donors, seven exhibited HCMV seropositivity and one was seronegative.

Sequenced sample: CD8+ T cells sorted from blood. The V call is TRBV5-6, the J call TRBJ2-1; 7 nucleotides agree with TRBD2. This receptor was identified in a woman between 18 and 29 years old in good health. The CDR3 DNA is TGTGCCAGCAGCTTCGGTGTTCGGGGGAGGGCTGAGCAGTTCTTC. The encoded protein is CASSFGVRGRAEQFF.